Listed here are 9 T cell receptor beta chains from one sample, sequenced in a study of cytomegalovirus exposure and HLA in healthy donors. Amplification used 60 Vbeta primers and 13 Jbeta primers. The repertoire was sequenced with immunoSEQ multiplex PCR; TCRdb's copy has only in-frame clones and lacks some. Listed are 50,000 to 55,000 clones; roughly an eighth falls within the top ten. The sample comprised PBMCs. These TCRs come from a woman aged 60 to 75 in good health and CMV-seropositive.

The CDR3 sequence is CASSFSWIETDYEQYF. The CDR3 DNA reads TGTGCCAGCAGTTTCTCTTGGATAGAGACAGATTACGAGCAGTACTTC. This chain links TRBV27 with TRBJ2-7; D is possibly TRBD1 (5 bases). V was trimmed by 3 bases and J by 4 bases, leaving 19 bases between them. CDR1 is MNHEY, CDR2 SMNVEV, per germline (reference sequence). There are 16 residues in the CDR3.

As concerns this clone: Different DNA sequences within this sample yield the same CDR3. The V gene is TRBV10-1, the J gene TRBJ1-1, with D unclear. The CDR3 totals 13 residues. The V and J ends lost 6 bases and 0 bases respectively, with 8 bases between them. CDR1 and CDR2 from the germline V gene are WNHNN and SYGVQD (reference sequence). CDR3 in DNA: TGCGCCAGCAGGGACTCCATGAACACTGAAGCTTTCTTT. Its protein is CASRDSMNTEAFF.

This rearrangement joins TRBV11-2 to TRBJ2-3; D possibly corresponds to TRBD1 (7 bases). CDR1 and CDR2 from the germline V gene are SGHAT and FQNNGV. The CDR3 is 16 amino acids. Trimming cost V 5 bases and J 4 bases, with 19 bases left between them. Here the CDR3 DNA reads TGTGCCAGCAGCCAGGGGGTCGCTCCGGGGGCAGATACGCAGTATTTT. It translates to CASSQGVAPGADTQYF.

The genes are TRBV5-6 and TRBJ1-1, with TRBD1 matching over 8 bases. The CDR3 runs to 16 residues. With V trimmed by 3 bases and J by 1 base, 8 bases remained unmatched. Looked up from germline, CDR1 is SGHDT and CDR2 is YYEEEE. CDR3 DNA: TGTGCCAGCAGCTCCGGACAGGGAGGTCGGAACACTGAAGCTTTCTTT. Amino acids: CASSSGQGGRNTEAFF.

V gene TRBV11-3 combines with J gene TRBJ2-2; TRBD1 aligns across 10 bases. CDR1 is SGHNT and CDR2 is YENEEA in the germline V gene. Trimming took 5 bases from V and 2 from J; bases not matched to a gene: 5. The CDR3 loop spans 16 amino acids. The CDR3 loop is CASSRGDRGNTGELFF. DNA for the CDR3: TGTGCCAGCAGCCGTGGGGACAGGGGAAACACCGGGGAGCTGTTTTTT.

The rearrangement links TRBV6-5 to TRBJ2-2, with a tentative D call TRBD1 (5 bases). V shed 7 bases and J shed 1 base, with 10 bases lying between them. This CDR3 contains 14 residues. In germline, CDR1 is MNHEY, CDR2 SVGAGI. CDR3 coding DNA: TGTGCCAGCAAAGGACACATGAACACCGGGGAGCTGTTTTTT. This codes for CASKGHMNTGELFF.

This chain joins TRBV11-2 and TRBJ1-1; D remains unclear. The CDR3 extends over 14 amino acids. Trimming removed 3 bases at V and 0 bases at J, with 8 bases between. Germline CDR1 is SGHAT and CDR2 is FQNNGV. The CDR3 DNA reads TGTGCCAGCAGCTTCACTACCTTGAACACTGAAGCTTTCTTT. The encoded protein is CASSFTTLNTEAFF.

V usage is TRBV4-1 and J usage is TRBJ1-2; D is unresolved. V lost 6 bases, J lost 2 bases, and 16 bases lay in between. The CDR3 runs 15 residues. The germline CDR1 and CDR2 sequences are MGHRA and YSYEKL. CDR3 in amino acids: CASSAGLAGNYGYTF. The CDR3 region has the DNA TGCGCCAGCAGTGCGGGCCTGGCCGGGAACTATGGCTACACCTTC.

The V and J genes are TRBV5-6 and TRBJ1-1, with D hard to call. CDR3 length: 15 residues. V was pared by 1 base and J by 1 base, with 11 bases between. Per the germline V gene, CDR1 is SGHDT and CDR2 is YYEEEE. CDR3 sequence: CASSLINSPNTEAFF. The CDR3, as DNA: TGTGCCAGCAGCTTGATCAACTCACCGAACACTGAAGCTTTCTTT. Using reference TRBV5-6 and TRBJ1-1 for the parts outside the CDR3, the full variable domain is DAGVTQSPTHLIKTRGQQVTLRCSPKSGHDTVSWYQQALGQGPQFIFQYYEEEERQRGNFPDRFSGHQFPNYSSELNVNALLLGDSALYLCASSLINSPNTEAFFGQGTRLTVV.